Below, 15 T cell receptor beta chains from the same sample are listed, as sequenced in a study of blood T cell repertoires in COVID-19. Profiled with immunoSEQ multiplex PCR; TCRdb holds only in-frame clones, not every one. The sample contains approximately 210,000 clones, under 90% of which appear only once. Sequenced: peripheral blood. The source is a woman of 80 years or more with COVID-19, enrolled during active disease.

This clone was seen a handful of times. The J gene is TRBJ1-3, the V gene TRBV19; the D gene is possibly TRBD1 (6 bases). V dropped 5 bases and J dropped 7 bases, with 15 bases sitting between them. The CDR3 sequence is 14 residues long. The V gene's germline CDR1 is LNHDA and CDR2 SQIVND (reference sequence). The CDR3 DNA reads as TGTGCCAGTAGTGGCAGGGGAGTGGAGAACACCATATATTTT. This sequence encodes CASSGRGVENTIYF.

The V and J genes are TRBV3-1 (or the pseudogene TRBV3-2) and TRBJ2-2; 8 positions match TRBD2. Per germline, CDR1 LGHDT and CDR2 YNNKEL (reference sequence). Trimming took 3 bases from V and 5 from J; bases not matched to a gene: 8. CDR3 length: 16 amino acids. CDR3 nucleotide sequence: TGTGCCAGCAGCCAGCACGGGGGGGCGCGGACCGGGGAGCTGTTTTTT. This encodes CASSQHGGARTGELFF.

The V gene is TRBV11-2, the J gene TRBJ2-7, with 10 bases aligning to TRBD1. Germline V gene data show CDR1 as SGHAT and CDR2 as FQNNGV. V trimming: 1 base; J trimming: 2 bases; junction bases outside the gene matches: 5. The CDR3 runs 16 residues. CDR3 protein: CASSLAGQGLPYEQYF. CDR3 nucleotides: TGTGCCAGCAGCTTAGCGGGACAGGGGCTCCCCTACGAGCAGTACTTC.

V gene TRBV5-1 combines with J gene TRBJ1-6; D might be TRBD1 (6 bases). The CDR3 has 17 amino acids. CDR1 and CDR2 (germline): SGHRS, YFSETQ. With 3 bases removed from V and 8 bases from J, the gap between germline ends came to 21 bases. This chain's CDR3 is CASSSPHRQAPDSPLHF. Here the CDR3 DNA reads TGCGCCAGCAGCTCCCCGCACCGACAGGCCCCGGATTCACCCCTCCACTTT. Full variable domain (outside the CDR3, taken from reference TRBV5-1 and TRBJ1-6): KAGVTQTPRYLIKTRGQQVTLSCSPISGHRSVSWYQQTPGQGLQFLFEYFSETQRNKGNFPGRFSGRQFSNSRSEMNVSTLELGDSALYLCASSSPHRQAPDSPLHFGNGTRLTVT.

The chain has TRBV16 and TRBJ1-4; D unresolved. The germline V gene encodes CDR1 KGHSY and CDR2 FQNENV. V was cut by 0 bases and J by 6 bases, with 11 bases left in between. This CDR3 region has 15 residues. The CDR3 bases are TGTGCCAGCAGCCAATCGGGGAGGACGTATGAAAAACTGTTTTTT. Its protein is CASSQSGRTYEKLFF.

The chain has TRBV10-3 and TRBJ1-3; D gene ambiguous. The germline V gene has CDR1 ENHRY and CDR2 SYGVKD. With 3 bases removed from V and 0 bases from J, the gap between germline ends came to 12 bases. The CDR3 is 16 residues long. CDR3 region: CAISDSDLLSGNTIYF. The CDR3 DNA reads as TGTGCCATCAGTGATAGCGACCTGCTCTCTGGAAACACCATATATTTT.

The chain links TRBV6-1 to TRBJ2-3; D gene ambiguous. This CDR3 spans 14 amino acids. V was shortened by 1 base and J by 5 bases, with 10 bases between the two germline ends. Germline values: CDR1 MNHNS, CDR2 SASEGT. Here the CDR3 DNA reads TGTGCCAGCAGTGAAGGGAGACTCCGAGATACGCAGTATTTT. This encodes CASSEGRLRDTQYF.

This CDR3 reads CASSDRDRGRANYGYTF. The CDR3 nucleotides read TGCGCCAGCAGCGACCGGGACAGGGGGAGAGCTAACTATGGCTACACCTTC. V gene TRBV5-1 combines with J gene TRBJ1-2; 11 nucleotides agree with TRBD1. This CDR3 has 17 amino acids. The V and J ends lost 4 bases and 0 bases, in that order; junction bases with no gene match: 8. CDR1 SGHRS and CDR2 YFSETQ come from the germline V gene.

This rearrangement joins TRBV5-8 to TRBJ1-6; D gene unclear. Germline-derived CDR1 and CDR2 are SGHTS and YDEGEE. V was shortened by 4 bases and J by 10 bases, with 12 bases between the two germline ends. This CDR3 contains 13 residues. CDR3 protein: CASSPEQRSPLHF. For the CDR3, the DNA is TGTGCCAGCAGCCCAGAACAGAGATCACCCCTCCACTTT.

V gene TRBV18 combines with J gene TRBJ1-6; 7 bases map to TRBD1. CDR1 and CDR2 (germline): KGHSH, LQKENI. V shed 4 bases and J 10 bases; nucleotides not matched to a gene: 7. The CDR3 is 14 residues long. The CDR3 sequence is CASSRDRERSPLHF. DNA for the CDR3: TGTGCCAGCTCACGGGACAGAGAAAGGTCACCCCTCCACTTT.

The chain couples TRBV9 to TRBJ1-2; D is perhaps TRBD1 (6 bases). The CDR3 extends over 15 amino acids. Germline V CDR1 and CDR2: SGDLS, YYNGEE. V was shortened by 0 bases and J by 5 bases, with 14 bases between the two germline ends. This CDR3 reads CASSVEGRGSYGYTF. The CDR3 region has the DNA TGTGCCAGCAGCGTAGAGGGCAGGGGTAGTTATGGCTACACCTTC.

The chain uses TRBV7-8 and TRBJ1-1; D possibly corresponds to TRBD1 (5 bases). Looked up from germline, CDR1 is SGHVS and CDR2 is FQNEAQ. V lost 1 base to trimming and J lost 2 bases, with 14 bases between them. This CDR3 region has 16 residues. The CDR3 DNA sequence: TGTGCCAGCAGCTTAGGCCACACGGGGGTTAACACTGAAGCTTTCTTT. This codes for CASSLGHTGVNTEAFF. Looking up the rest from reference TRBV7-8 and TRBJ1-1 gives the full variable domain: GAGVSQSPRYKVAKRGQDVALRCDPISGHVSLFWYQQALGQGPEFLTYFQNEAQLDKSGLPSDRFFAERPEGSVSTLKIQRTQQEDSAVYLCASSLGHTGVNTEAFFGQGTRLTVV.

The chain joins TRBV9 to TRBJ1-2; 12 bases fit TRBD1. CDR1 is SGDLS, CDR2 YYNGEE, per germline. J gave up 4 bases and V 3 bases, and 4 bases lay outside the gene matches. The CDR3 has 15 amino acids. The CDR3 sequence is CASSAGQGARYGYTF. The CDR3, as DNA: TGTGCCAGCAGCGCGGGACAGGGGGCACGCTATGGCTACACCTTC.

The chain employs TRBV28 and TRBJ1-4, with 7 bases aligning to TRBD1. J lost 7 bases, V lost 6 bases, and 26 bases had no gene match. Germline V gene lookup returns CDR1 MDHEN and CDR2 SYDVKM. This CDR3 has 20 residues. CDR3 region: CASSRPRTGTAGVPSEKLFF. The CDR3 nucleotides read TGTGCCAGCAGCCGCCCCCGTACCGGGACAGCAGGGGTCCCTAGTGAAAAACTGTTTTTT.

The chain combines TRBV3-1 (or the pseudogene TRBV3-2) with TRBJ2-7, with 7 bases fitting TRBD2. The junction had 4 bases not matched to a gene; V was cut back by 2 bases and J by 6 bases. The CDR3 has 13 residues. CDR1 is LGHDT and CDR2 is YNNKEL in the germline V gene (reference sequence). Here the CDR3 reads CASSQPGTTEQYF. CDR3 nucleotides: TGTGCCAGCAGCCAACCCGGGACTACCGAGCAGTACTTC.